The entry below gives a single T cell receptor beta chain sequence along with its context. The CDR3 contains 15 residues. Trimming at V came to 7 bases and at J to 8 bases, leaving 12 bases not matched to a gene. Germline CDR1 and CDR2: LGHDT and YNNKEL (reference sequence). These data belong to a study of blood T cell repertoires in COVID-19. One Seattle source followed patients from active infection through their disease course. Authors' analysis steps: Researchers report that nucleated cell counts were estimated from reference gene primer amplification. Libraries were prepared by immunoSEQ multiplex PCR; TCRdb keeps only in-frame clonotypes and omits some of them. V and J calls and clone size come straight from that table; D and trimming were deduced from the DNA. The sample lists about 500,000 clones, approximately 88% occurring once.

The rearrangement links TRBV3-1 (or the pseudogene TRBV3-2) to TRBJ1-4; 8 positions agree with TRBD1. The specimen was peripheral blood. The TCR sequence derives from a woman aged 45 to 65 with COVID-19, enrolled during active disease. The CDR3 nucleotides are TGTGCCAGCACCGTTACAGGGGGGAATGGCGAAAAACTGTTTTTT. Translated, it gives CASTVTGGNGEKLFF.